This TCR beta chain was identified in a study of T cell clones after liver transplantation. Study details: Post-transplant blood was tracked for graft-donor-reactive T cell clones identified in a pre-transplant mixed lymphocyte reaction. HCV positivity affected three of eight recipients; the rest lacked autoimmune or viral indications. The study, taken as a whole, reports: In a couple of subjects, few donor cells limited the measurable donor-reactive repertoire. Graft donor-reactive T cells may have migrated into the graft rather than being deleted.

Repertoires were generated with immunoSEQ multiplex PCR, while TCRdb's copy carries only in-frame clones and drops some. The table has 93,000 or so clones, about 81% seen once. With respect to this clone: The antigen is unknown.

The ends were cut back, 3 bases at V and 6 bases at J, with 15 bases in the middle. The CDR3 contains 14 residues. Germline V gene sequence: CDR1 SGHAT, CDR2 FQDESV (reference sequence). This sequence was found in a human patient who received a liver transplant. The T cells may come from the graft donor. The chain employs TRBV11-1 and TRBJ2-7; D is possibly TRBD2 (5 bases). The sample was CD4+ T cells from blood, taken approximately 4 years after liver transplant. The DNA for the CDR3 is TGTGCCAGCAGCTTGATTCCGGGGAACGGCGAGCAGTACTTC. This sequence encodes CASSLIPGNGEQYF.